The clone carrying this T cell receptor (beta chain) occurred a few times. The target antigen is unknown. The data stem from a study of T cell repertoires in cytomegalovirus infection. In the study overall: Indications of both CMV infection and matching HLA type were provided by public TCR beta signatures.

Findings of the study overall: Identification of carriers of CMV plus the relevant HLA was performed using cumulative public TCR beta family frequency. The ex vivo response was dominated by HLA-C-restricted CMV-specific TCR beta clonotypes.

V gave up 7 bases and J gave up 1 base, with 17 bases separating them. Germline-derived CDR1 and CDR2 are SEHNR and FQNEAQ (reference sequence). CDR3 length equals 16 residues. TCRdb re-derived calls from the reads in MiXCR, one entry per CDR3 protein. Of more than 400,000 distinct CDR3 sequences in the sample, about 30% were seen once. V gene TRBV7-9 combines with J gene TRBJ1-5; a weak D match, TRBD1 (6 bases). The TCR originated in a human donor in good health (CMV status not recorded). Some clones in this sample may be carry-over from other donors' samples. Sample: PBMCs. CDR3 nucleotide sequence: TGTGCCAGCATCATGAAACAGGGATTAAGCAATCAGCCCCAGCATTTT. It codes for CASIMKQGLSNQPQHF.